The sequence of this TCR beta chain was determined in a study of shared clonotypes between healthy human individuals. Study findings and constraints: Rarefaction showed that sequencing of sorted subsets was incomplete (despite large depth).

Concerning this clone: What it binds is not known.

Assay runs were performed at deep level. The assay was immunoSEQ multiplex PCR, and TCRdb's table has in-frame clones only and misses some. The sample has 2 million or so clones, just under 95% seen once; the top ten hold 0.9% to 1.3%. CDR1 MNHEY and CDR2 SVGAGI come from the germline V gene. The CDR3 extends over 14 amino acids. V was shortened by 8 bases and J by 2 bases, with 16 bases between the two germline ends. Positive CCR7 selection of CD45RO-negative cells yielded the naive CD8 cells, and terminally differentiated effector memory CD45RA+ cells were excluded. V gene TRBV6-5 combines with J gene TRBJ2-7; maybe TRBD2 (6 bases). The specimen sequenced was naive CD8+ T cells sorted from blood. This receptor was obtained from a man between 18 and 35 years old in good health. The CDR3 bases are TGTGCCAGCGCGGCGGGTGGCGGGGCCTACGAGCAGTACTTC. Protein: CASAAGGGAYEQYF.